This TCR beta chain was sequenced during a study of CD8 T cells in Susac syndrome. The overall study: Treatment status at blood draw for the Susac syndrome patients was therapy-naive, corticosteroids, or intravenous immunoglobulin alone.

It was with random hexamers that 0.5 to 1 ug RNA was reverse transcribed. Across 54 Vbeta and 13 Jbeta, immunoSEQ multiplex PCR amplified TCR beta CDR3. TCRdb passed the immunoSEQ multiplex PCR reads through MiXCR, listing each CDR3 protein once. The repertoire holds about 80,000 distinct CDR3 sequences, approximately 95% seen once, with approximately 0.9% in the top ten. As regards this clonotype: The antigen remains unidentified.

Notes on the study in general: Clonal expansion of CD8+ cells in Susac peaked in TEMRA cells (and in active patients).

CDR1 is KGHDR, CDR2 SFDVKD, per germline. The CDR3 extends over 13 amino acids. The V end was cut by 3 bases, the J end by 1 base, with 5 bases between. TCR beta from blood CD8+ and CD4+ T cells was sequenced. Sequencing was done on a sample of CD8+ T cells from PBMCs. V and J are TRBV24-1 and TRBJ2-5; D call uncertain. This clonotype was sampled from a human donor with Susac syndrome. CDR3 amino acids: CATSDGVQETQYF. Written as DNA, the CDR3 is TGTGCCACCAGTGATGGGGTCCAAGAGACCCAGTACTTC.